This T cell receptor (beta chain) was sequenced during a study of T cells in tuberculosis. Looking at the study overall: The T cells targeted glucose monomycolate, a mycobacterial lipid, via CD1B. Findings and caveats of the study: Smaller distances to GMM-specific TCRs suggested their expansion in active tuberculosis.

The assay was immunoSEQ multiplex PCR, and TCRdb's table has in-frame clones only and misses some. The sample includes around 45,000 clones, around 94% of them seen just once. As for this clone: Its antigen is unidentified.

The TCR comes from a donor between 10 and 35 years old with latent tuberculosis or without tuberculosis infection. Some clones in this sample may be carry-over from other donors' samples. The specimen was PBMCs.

CDR3 nucleotides: TGCGCCAGCAGCAATGGGGCCCGCTCCACCTCGTACCAAGAGACCCAGTACTTC. Its translation: CASSNGARSTSYQETQYF. The chain combines TRBV5-1 with TRBJ2-5; D might be TRBD1 (5 bases). The CDR3 is 18 residues long. Between the trimmed V and J ends, which lost 4 bases and 0 bases, there was a span of 22 bases. CDR1 is SGHRS and CDR2 is YFSETQ in the germline V gene.